These 25 T cell receptor beta chains came from one sample sequenced in a study of T-cell reconstitution after alpha-beta-depleted transplantation in children (dated by TCRdb to the mid-2010s). Library method: PCR. TCRdb records Illumina HiSeq 2500 as the sequencer. Molecular barcoding was employed in the preparation of TCR libraries, with unique molecular identifiers being used to normalize TCRbeta repertoire quantification. TCRdb reworked the public reads: Q25 trimming with fastp, MiXCR clone assembly, productive beta chains retained. Each entry merges the rows of one CDR3 protein and shows their most common DNA and genes. In this sample the table shows about 980,000 distinct CDR3 sequences, about 31% of which occur a single time. The ten largest clones represent approximately 30% of the sample. In light of the paper, this sample's treatment or condition label describes: allogeneic hematopoietic cell transplantation with graft depleted of TCRalphabeta T cells and CD19 B cells.

Here the sequenced sample was PBMCs, mostly from graft donor cells, taken 360 days after TCRalphabeta/CD19-depleted stem cell transplant. These receptors were taken from a boy younger than two who had a stem cell transplant for SCID, so the T cells may come from the graft donor.

The chain has TRBV7-8 and TRBJ1-5; possibly TRBD1 for D (5 bases). From germline, CDR1 is SGHVS and CDR2 FQNEAQ. Trimming removed 2 bases from V and 5 bases from J, with 10 bases in between. The CDR3 has 14 residues. The CDR3 protein is CASSLPMGDQPQHF. The CDR3 coding sequence is TGTGCCAGCAGCTTACCGATGGGGGATCAGCCCCAGCATTTT.

The chain couples TRBV5-1 to TRBJ2-5; D uncertain. The V gene lost 9 bases and the J gene lost 1 base, with 13 bases spanning the gap. This CDR3 region has 13 residues. The germline V gene has CDR1 SGHRS and CDR2 YFSETQ. The CDR3 loop is CAIKRLVQETQYF. CDR3 sequence (DNA): TGCGCCATCAAACGACTTGTCCAAGAGACCCAGTACTTC. The variable domain in full, completed from reference TRBV5-1 and TRBJ2-5, reads KAGVTQTPRYLIKTRGQQVTLSCSPISGHRSVSWYQQTPGQGLQFLFEYFSETQRNKGNFPGRFSGRQFSNSRSEMNVSTLELGDSALYLCAIKRLVQETQYFGPGTRLLVL.

The chain links TRBV10-3 to TRBJ2-7; possibly TRBD1 for D (5 bases). This CDR3 comprises 18 residues. Germline CDR1 and CDR2: ENHRY and SYGVKD. Deletions cut 2 bases from V and 3 bases from J, with 23 bases between. CDR3 sequence (DNA): TGTGCCATCAGTGAGATCGGACAACGAGTAGTTTCAAACTACGAGCAGTACTTC. Translation gives CAISEIGQRVVSNYEQYF.

The rearrangement joins TRBV3-1 to TRBJ2-1, with 9 bases aligning to TRBD2. The CDR3 length is 16 residues. CDR1 is LGHDT, CDR2 YNNKEL, per germline (reference sequence). The J segment lost 9 bases and the V segment lost 4 bases, leaving 13 bases of the junction unmatched. The CDR3 coding sequence is TGTGCCAGCAGCCGCTCGACAGGACTAGCGAGAAGTGAGCAGTTCTTC. This codes for CASSRSTGLARSEQFF.

Only a few counts were recorded for this clonotype. The chain couples TRBV4-3 to TRBJ2-3, with D uncertain. Germline CDR1 LGHNA, CDR2 YSLEER. Trimming took 0 bases from V and 10 from J, leaving 14 bases between them. The CDR3 has 14 residues. CDR3 nucleotides: TGCGCCAGCAGCCAAGATCCCGGGTCTGTATCGCAGTATTTT. Amino acid sequence: CASSQDPGSVSQYF.

The CDR3 region has the DNA TGCAGTGTCAGAACAGGGGTCAGGGAAGCTTTCTTT. This codes for CSVRTGVREAFF. The chain combines TRBV20-1 with TRBJ1-1, with 7 bases that match TRBD1. V was clipped by 7 bases and J by 8 bases; unmatched bases: 10. Germline V lookup: CDR1 DFQATT, CDR2 SNEGSKA (reference sequence). The CDR3 is made up of 12 amino acids.

This clonotype was detected only a few times. This chain links TRBV7-6 with TRBJ2-7; D is perhaps TRBD1 (5 bases). V lost 1 base and J lost 3, with 13 bases in between. Per the germline V gene, CDR1 is SGHVS and CDR2 is FNYEAQ. This CDR3 is 15 amino acids long. CDR3 loop: CASSLGQGRGYEQYF. CDR3 DNA sequence: TGTGCCAGCAGCTTAGGCCAGGGTAGAGGCTACGAGCAGTACTTC. The entire variable domain, with the rest obtained from reference TRBV7-6 and TRBJ2-7, is as follows: GAGVSQSPRYKVTKRGQDVALRCDPISGHVSLYWYRQALGQGPEFLTYFNYEAQQDKSGLPNDRFSAERPEGSISTLTIQRTEQRDSAMYRCASSLGQGRGYEQYFGPGTRLTVT.

The chain combines TRBV28 with TRBJ2-1; D not resolved. The CDR3 contains 14 residues. Between the trimmed V and J ends, which lost 8 bases and 4 bases, there was a span of 15 bases. Looked up from germline, CDR1 is MDHEN and CDR2 is SYDVKM. The CDR3 spells CASAQTLPYNEQFF. The CDR3 DNA reads TGTGCCAGCGCCCAGACCCTTCCTTACAATGAGCAGTTCTTC.

This clonotype was seen more than once but under ten times. The chain has TRBV9 and TRBJ1-1; D is unclear. The V and J ends lost 0 bases and 0 bases respectively, with 3 bases between them. The length of the CDR3 is 13 residues. Germline assignment: CDR1 SGDLS and CDR2 YYNGEE. The CDR3 sequence is CASSVELNTEAFF. The DNA for the CDR3 is TGTGCCAGCAGCGTAGAACTGAACACTGAAGCTTTCTTT. Based on the CDR3 plus reference TRBV9 and TRBJ1-1, the full variable domain is DSGVTQTPKHLITATGQRVTLRCSPRSGDLSVYWYQQSLDQGLQFLIQYYNGEERAKGNILERFSAQQFPDLHSELNLSSLELGDSALYFCASSVELNTEAFFGQGTRLTVV.

This clonotype was counted a few times. J is TRBJ2-2 and V is TRBV29-1; D is unclear. The CDR3 runs to 16 residues. V was shortened by 5 bases and J by 2 bases, with 18 bases between the two germline ends. Germline assignment: CDR1 SQVTM and CDR2 ANQGSEA. CDR3 sequence reads: CSVSAPLGSNTGELFF. CDR3 nucleotide sequence: TGCAGCGTTTCGGCCCCTCTGGGGTCAAACACCGGGGAGCTGTTTTTT.

V gene TRBV28 combines with J gene TRBJ2-1; D remains ambiguous. Trimming removed 5 bases at V and 8 bases at J, with 19 bases between. There are 15 residues in the CDR3. Looked up from germline, CDR1 is MDHEN and CDR2 is SYDVKM. CDR3 DNA sequence: TGTGCCAGCAGTCCCCCCACGGTAGGCGGACATGAGCAGTTCTTC. Translated: CASSPPTVGGHEQFF.

Notes on this clonotype: This could be a read error, since a much larger clone is one nucleotide away. The chain uses TRBV6-5 and TRBJ2-1; D possibly matches TRBD1 or TRBD2 (5 bases each). The CDR3 covers 11 residues. The germline V gene has CDR1 MNHEY and CDR2 SVGAGI. Trimming left V 2 bases short and J 11 bases short, with 7 bases between. CDR3: CASSYGTQQFF. As DNA, the CDR3 is TGTGCCAGCAGTTACGGGACCCAGCAGTTCTTC.

The chain links TRBV20-1 to TRBJ2-5, with D possibly being TRBD2 (6 bases). V was pared by 5 bases and J by 2 bases, with 21 bases between. This CDR3 has 16 residues. Germline assignment: CDR1 DFQATT and CDR2 SNEGSKA (reference sequence). DNA for the CDR3: TGCAGTGCTCGGGGGTTTCAGAGCACTAAACAAGAGACCCAGTACTTC. It specifies CSARGFQSTKQETQYF.

In this sample, this clonotype turned up a few times. The chain recombines TRBV7-2 with TRBJ2-2; D perhaps matches TRBD2 (6 bases). CDR1 and CDR2 from the germline V gene are SGHTA and FQGNSA. This CDR3 contains 14 residues. Trimming removed 6 bases from V and 8 bases from J, with 16 bases in between. The CDR3 sequence is CASRPHGDWGELFF. In DNA form, the CDR3 reads TGTGCCAGCAGACCGCACGGGGACTGGGGGGAGCTGTTTTTT.

This clonotype was counted at least ten times. The chain is built from TRBV12-3 or TRBV12-4 and TRBJ2-3, with D perhaps matching TRBD1 (5 bases). Trimming removed 8 bases at V and 10 bases at J, with 16 bases between. The CDR3 extends over 12 amino acids. In DNA form, the CDR3 reads TGTGCCAGCGGGCGCAGGGCTCTCGCGCAGTATTTT. Its translation: CASGRRALAQYF.

This clonotype was found a few times. V usage is TRBV28 and J usage is TRBJ1-2; no firm D call. CDR3 length: 14 residues. Germline lookup yields CDR1 MDHEN and CDR2 SYDVKM. V was clipped by 7 bases and J by 2 bases, with 14 bases between them. This CDR3 reads CASTTLGQNYGYTF. CDR3 sequence (DNA): TGTGCCAGCACCACTCTAGGGCAGAACTATGGCTACACCTTC.

The chain combines TRBV20-1 with TRBJ1-2; 12 nucleotides agree with TRBD1. CDR1 and CDR2 (germline): DFQATT, SNEGSKA (reference sequence). There are 12 residues in the CDR3. With V trimmed by 6 bases and J by 7 bases, 3 bases remained unmatched. In nucleotides, the CDR3 is TGCAGTGCGGGACAGGGGGCGACTGGCTACACCTTC. Protein product: CSAGQGATGYTF.

V and J are TRBV2 and TRBJ1-4, with D uncertain. With 7 bases removed from V and 6 bases from J, the gap between germline ends came to 6 bases. CDR3 length: 11 residues. CDR1 SNHLY and CDR2 FYNNEI come from the germline V gene. CDR3 loop: CASKSYEKLFF. The CDR3 nucleotides read TGTGCCAGCAAGTCTTATGAAAAACTGTTTTTT. Filled out from reference TRBV2 and TRBJ1-4, the complete variable domain reads EPEVTQTPSHQVTQMGQEVILRCVPISNHLYFYWYRQILGQKVEFLVSFYNNEISEKSEIFDDQFSVERPDGSNFTLKIRSTKLEDSAMYFCASKSYEKLFFGSGTQLSVL.

This clonotype was detected only a few times. The chain uses TRBV12-3 or TRBV12-4 and TRBJ2-7; 8 bases map to TRBD2. The CDR3 totals 15 residues. Trimming cost V 0 bases and J 2 bases; bases outside gene matches: 3. The DNA for the CDR3 is TGTGCCAGCAGTTTAGCTAGCGGGGTAGCCTACGAGCAGTACTTC. It is translated as CASSLASGVAYEQYF.

This rearrangement joins TRBV7-9 to TRBJ2-7, with D perhaps TRBD1 (5 bases). The V and J ends lost 4 bases and 0 bases respectively, with 16 bases between them. Germline-derived CDR1 and CDR2 are SEHNR and FQNEAQ (reference sequence). This CDR3 is 16 amino acids long. The CDR3 DNA sequence: TGTGCCAGCAGCTCTTGGTGGTTTGACAGCTCCTACGAGCAGTACTTC. Translation: CASSSWWFDSSYEQYF.

This clonotype was seen a few times. J is TRBJ2-2 and V is TRBV10-3; D not certain. Germline-derived CDR1 and CDR2 are ENHRY and SYGVKD. The CDR3 spans 13 residues. V dropped 6 bases and J dropped 3 bases, with 8 bases sitting between them. CDR3 sequence: CAIRGMDTGELFF. The CDR3 DNA is TGTGCCATCAGGGGAATGGACACCGGGGAGCTGTTTTTT.

The gene calls are TRBV12-3 or TRBV12-4 and TRBJ2-3; D gene unclear. This CDR3 has 13 amino acids. V lost 8 bases and J lost 2, with 11 bases in between. Here the CDR3 reads CASLFGSTDTQYF. CDR3 in DNA: TGTGCCAGCTTGTTCGGCTCCACAGATACGCAGTATTTT.

This sequence joins TRBV5-1 and TRBJ2-3; 11 bases agree with TRBD2. The CDR3 consists of 17 residues. V was clipped by 4 bases and J by 2 bases; unmatched bases: 9. CDR1 SGHRS and CDR2 YFSETQ come from the germline V gene. CDR3 sequence reads: CASSPHTSGRPTDTQYF. In DNA form, the CDR3 reads TGCGCCAGCAGCCCCCACACTAGCGGGAGACCCACAGATACGCAGTATTTT.

J is TRBJ2-3 and V is TRBV5-1; TRBD1 might be the D (6 bases). CDR3 length equals 14 residues. V dropped 5 bases and J dropped 5 bases, with 15 bases sitting between them. Germline CDR1 is SGHRS and CDR2 is YFSETQ. CDR3 in DNA: TGCGCCAGCAGTTTACAGGGCAATATAGATACGCAGTATTTT. Translated: CASSLQGNIDTQYF.

This clonotype has a handful of counts. The rearrangement links TRBV5-1 to TRBJ2-3; 7 bases map to TRBD1. The CDR3 contains 17 residues. Trimming at V came to 4 bases and at J to 0 bases, leaving 11 bases not matched to a gene. The germline gives CDR1 SGHRS, CDR2 YFSETQ. CDR3 sequence: CASSLIGQAPSTDTQYF. In DNA form, the CDR3 reads TGCGCCAGCAGCCTTATCGGACAGGCCCCTAGCACAGATACGCAGTATTTT.